The 15 T cell receptor beta chains below all came from one sample that was sequenced in a study of CD8+ T cells in alopecia areata. cDNA serving as the sequencing template came from extracted, reverse transcribed RNA. Generated by immunoSEQ multiplex PCR, the TCRdb table keeps only in-frame clones and is missing some. The sample lists 170,000 or so clones; roughly three fifths were seen once. The sample's treatment: oral pan-JAK inhibitor, 5-10 mg twice daily. This specimen consisted of CD8+ T cells sorted from blood, obtained at week 24, from a patient treated with tofacitinib. These receptors all come from a human donor with alopecia areata.

This clone occurred a few times. V gene TRBV25-1 combines with J gene TRBJ2-1; 13 bases match TRBD2. This CDR3 has 15 amino acids. The germline V gene has CDR1 MGHDK and CDR2 SYGVNS. J lost 11 bases, V lost 4 bases, and 8 bases had no gene match. DNA of the CDR3: TGTGCCAGCAGTGTGGGGCGGGGACTAGCGGGGAAGCAGTTCTTC. As protein: CASSVGRGLAGKQFF.

The rearrangement joins TRBV14 to TRBJ2-3; D possibly corresponds to TRBD1 (5 bases). The CDR3 has 15 residues. V was pared by 2 bases and J by 0 bases, with 9 bases between. Germline assignment: CDR1 SGHDN and CDR2 FVKESK. This chain's CDR3 is CASSQRQRSTDTQYF. The CDR3 bases are TGTGCCAGCAGCCAAAGACAGCGAAGCACAGATACGCAGTATTTT.

J is TRBJ1-2 and V is TRBV4-1; 7 positions agree with TRBD1. Trimming cost V 2 bases and J 2 bases; bases outside gene matches: 8. Germline-derived CDR1 and CDR2 are MGHRA and YSYEKL. CDR3 length: 16 amino acids. CDR3 sequence (DNA): TGCGCCAGCAGCCAACACGGGACAGCTTACAACTATGGCTACACCTTC. This gives the protein CASSQHGTAYNYGYTF.

This clone has just a few counts. The chain employs TRBV29-1 and TRBJ2-3, with D possibly TRBD1 on 6 matching bases. The CDR3 has 15 amino acids. V gave up 6 bases and J gave up 2 bases, with 18 bases separating them. Germline V gene sequence: CDR1 SQVTM, CDR2 ANQGSEA. The CDR3, as DNA: TGCAGCGTGGACCCCCGGGACAAATCCACAGATACGCAGTATTTT. It yields the protein CSVDPRDKSTDTQYF.

This clone was detected only a few times. This sequence joins TRBV6-1 and TRBJ2-2, with 9 bases lining up with TRBD1. V trimming: 4 bases; J trimming: 5 bases; junction bases outside the gene matches: 11. Germline V lookup: CDR1 MNHNS, CDR2 SASEGT. The CDR3 sequence is 17 residues long. As DNA, the CDR3 is TGTGCCAGCAGTGCCCCCCGGGACAGGGCGGGAACCGGGGAGCTGTTTTTT. Protein: CASSAPRDRAGTGELFF.

The gene calls are TRBV30 and TRBJ2-6; 7 nucleotides line up with TRBD1. V lost 7 bases, J lost 0 bases, and 3 bases stayed unmatched. Germline CDR1 reads GTSNPN; CDR2 reads SVGIG (reference sequence). The CDR3 extends over 14 amino acids. This CDR3 reads CASGTVSGANVLTF. The CDR3 DNA is TGTGCCTCCGGGACAGTCTCTGGGGCCAACGTCCTGACTTTC.

The CDR3 nucleotides read TGCGCCAGCAGCCCCGGACAGGGAATGGAACAGCCCCAGCATTTT. It encodes CASSPGQGMEQPQHF. The chain joins TRBV5-1 to TRBJ1-5; 8 bases map to TRBD1. The V gene end was trimmed by 4 bases and the J gene end by 7 bases; junction bases not matched to a gene: 10. CDR1 is SGHRS and CDR2 is YFSETQ in the germline V gene. The CDR3 is made up of 15 amino acids. Using reference TRBV5-1 and TRBJ1-5 for the parts outside the CDR3, the full variable domain is KAGVTQTPRYLIKTRGQQVTLSCSPISGHRSVSWYQQTPGQGLQFLFEYFSETQRNKGNFPGRFSGRQFSNSRSEMNVSTLELGDSALYLCASSPGQGMEQPQHFGDGTRLSIL.

V gene TRBV29-1 combines with J gene TRBJ2-3; 8 nucleotides align to TRBD2. Germline V gene sequence: CDR1 SQVTM, CDR2 ANQGSEA. J lost 7 bases, V lost 7 bases, and 10 bases had no gene match. The CDR3 contains 13 residues. CDR3 loop: CSAQRGRGNTQYF. In DNA, the CDR3 is TGCAGCGCTCAGCGGGGGAGGGGAAATACGCAGTATTTT.

A word on this clone: It may be a read error: a sequence one base away is much more abundant. This chain links TRBV27 with TRBJ1-2; 9 bases line up with TRBD1. V shed 6 bases and J 4 bases; nucleotides not matched to a gene: 0. CDR1 is MNHEY, CDR2 SMNVEV, per germline (reference sequence). CDR3 length equals 12 residues. CDR3 amino acids: CASRTGGYGYTF. CDR3 DNA sequence: TGTGCCAGCAGGACAGGGGGCTATGGCTACACCTTC.

V and J are TRBV6-1 and TRBJ2-3, with TRBD1 identical over 7 bases. J gave up 2 bases and V 4 bases, and 6 bases lay outside the gene matches. Germline lookup yields CDR1 MNHNS and CDR2 SASEGT. The CDR3 extends over 15 amino acids. The CDR3 sequence is CASSGTGDITDTQYF. CDR3 nucleotide sequence: TGTGCCAGCAGTGGAACAGGGGATATCACAGATACGCAGTATTTT.

The chain employs TRBV19 and TRBJ2-7; TRBD2 matches at 9 bases. Germline V gene lookup returns CDR1 LNHDA and CDR2 SQIVND (reference sequence). The CDR3 sequence is 13 residues long. V trimming: 8 bases; J trimming: 5 bases; junction bases outside the gene matches: 7. The CDR3 nucleotides are TGTGCCAGTGGGCGGGGGGGAAGTAACGAGCAGTACTTC. Protein product: CASGRGGSNEQYF.

CDR3 DNA sequence: TGTGCCAGCAGCTTGTTGACAGGCAATCAGCCCCAGCATTTT. This gives the protein CASSLLTGNQPQHF. The chain couples TRBV5-6 to TRBJ1-5; D is possibly TRBD1 (5 bases). The germline V and J ends were trimmed by 1 base and 2 bases, with 7 bases remaining between them. CDR1 SGHDT and CDR2 YYEEEE come from the germline V gene. There are 14 residues in the CDR3.

J is TRBJ2-4 and V is TRBV5-6; D gene ambiguous. Looked up from germline, CDR1 is SGHDT and CDR2 is YYEEEE. Between the trimmed V and J ends, which lost 3 bases and 0 bases, there was a span of 13 bases. The CDR3 is 16 amino acids. The CDR3 DNA reads TGTGCCAGCAGCTCTCGTCAGAGACAAGCCAAAAACATTCAGTACTTC. Amino acid sequence: CASSSRQRQAKNIQYF.

On this clone itself: Different DNA sequences within this sample yield the same CDR3. In DNA, the CDR3 is TGTGCCAGCAGCCCGTCGACAGATTTCTATGAGCAGTACTTC. Translating it yields CASSPSTDFYEQYF. J is TRBJ2-7 and V is TRBV7-9, with TRBD1 as a possible D gene (5 bases). This CDR3 has 14 amino acids. Trimming left V 5 bases short and J 7 bases short, with 18 bases between. Germline assignment: CDR1 SEHNR and CDR2 FQNEAQ (reference sequence).

This clone was seen only a few times. In DNA form, the CDR3 reads TGTGCCAGCAGTTTAACAGGGACAGGGTCCTACGAGCAGTACTTC. This gives the protein CASSLTGTGSYEQYF. J is TRBJ2-7 and V is TRBV27, with 9 bases lining up with TRBD1. This CDR3 comprises 15 residues. Unmatched junction bases numbered 3, after V lost 2 bases and J lost 1 base. In germline, CDR1 is MNHEY, CDR2 SMNVEV (reference sequence).